The text below deals with one T cell receptor beta chain. Its antigen is unknown. It has no much larger one-base neighbor in the sample; base qualities were not kept. The CDR3 regions of human TCRbeta chains were analyzed by immunosequencing. The authors processed their data as follows. Repertoire TCRs were checked for matches against a reference library of SARS-CoV-2-specific TCRs that had been generated using the MIRA antigen-specificity platform. Breadth meant the fraction of unique TCRs that were SARS-CoV-2-associated, whereas depth meant the fraction of total T cells that were SARS-CoV-2-associated. Using the MIRA data, each spike-specific TCR was mapped to the spike region that the TCR reacts to and placed in a CD4 or CD8 class. Log10-transformed breadth and depth values were compared by one-way ANOVA with Sidak's multiple comparisons tests. TCRdb limited this immuneACCESS table to in-frame rearrangements with V and J called. A share of clones is missing; checked studies link under half to unresolved V genes, and the rest is unexplained. V, J and clone size are those of that table, while D and trimming were read from the DNA. This sample is represented by about 140,000 clones; roughly 92% of them were singletons. Approximately 3.8% of the sample rests with the top ten.

The record originates from a study of T cell responses to AZD1222 COVID-19 vaccine (dated by TCRdb to the early 2020s). At the level of the whole study: A total of over 230 trial participants underwent TCR sequencing, of whom 207 had received two doses of AZD1222 and about 25 had received two doses of the MenACWY control vaccine. Trial participants were enrolled by age into subgroups of 18-55, 56-69 and 70-plus years, and about 150, 27 and 61 TCR-sequenced participants, respectively, were included in these subgroups. The full study reports these points: Because no day 14 peak-response samples were available, repertoires were characterized only after the peak T cell response. The 56-69-year group was small, and its depth increase did not reach significance, likely because of low power. Conclusions about previously exposed vaccinees are limited because only five to seven AZD1222 recipients were SARS-CoV-2 seropositive at baseline. Epitopes outside the regions mutated in the B.1.351 and B.1.1.7 variants were reportedly recognized by nearly half of the unique spike-specific TCRs. Participants were mostly white British and included more females than males, and it was suggested by the authors that clonal diversity may have been underestimated. CD4 TCRs associated with the vaccine covered the entire spike protein, and the dominant responses were in regions 160-218 and 743-854. A significant rise in spike-specific TCR breadth and depth was observed after two AZD1222 doses relative to day 0 and relative to MenACWY recipients.

The time point label corresponds to: about 28 days (+/-7) after the second vaccine dose. Because spike-specific TCR depth and breadth did not differ between the two schedules, AZD1222 recipients who got a second dose at roughly 4 weeks were pooled with those who got a second dose at roughly 12 weeks. Vaccinee samples came from UK trials COV001 and COV002, including a single-blind randomized controlled phase 2/3 trial of AZD1222 (ChAdOx1 nCoV-19) in healthy adults. For TCRbeta chain sequencing, PBMC samples from trial participants were taken at day 0 and at day 28 after the second dose. Taken from the germline V gene, the CDR1 and CDR2 loops are MDHEN and SYDVKM. From the cysteine through the phenylalanine, the CDR3 covers 12 amino acids. Just CDR3 DNA is preserved here, 36 bases in frame from base 1. Between the V and J ends, shortened by 6 bases and 14 bases respectively, the junction contains 17 bases.

The clonotype comes from an adult who received the AZD1222 COVID-19 vaccine. Recombination connected TRBV28 to TRBJ2-4, with TRBD1 as a weak D call on 6 bases. The sample in question was peripheral blood, obtained 28 days after the second AZD1222 dose. The nucleotide sequence reads TGTGCCAGCAGCGTAACAGGGCGCTTAGAGTACTTC. This translates into CASSVTGRLEYF.